This passage covers 10 T cell receptor beta chains from one sample sequenced in a study of a mutant IDH1 vaccine in newly diagnosed glioma (dated by TCRdb to about 2021). The protocol used for the library was the immunoSEQ multiplex PCR assay. Not all clones reach the TCRdb copy of this immuneACCESS table, which keeps in-frame sequences only. Checked studies attribute under half of the gap to unresolved V genes and leave the rest unexplained. In all, the sample holds 70,000 to 100,000 clones, and 82% of those were seen once. The leading ten clones occupy 5% to 5.5% of the sample. Taken with the paper, the label for time point translates to: baseline, week 1 (first vaccination visit). The sample's treatment or condition, from its label and the paper: pre-vaccination baseline after standard-of-care therapy. This material consisted of PBMCs, taken from a glioma patient treated with radiotherapy, temozolomide or both. The source of these receptors is a man aged 40-55 years with glioma. Some clones in this sample may be carry-over from other donors' samples.

The chain combines TRBV9 with TRBJ1-4, with D uncertain. The CDR3 spans 13 residues. V gave up 2 bases and J gave up 11 bases, with 13 bases separating them. Germline CDR1 reads SGDLS; CDR2 reads YYNGEE. The CDR3 loop reads CASSVFTGGKLFF. The CDR3 nucleotides read TGTGCCAGCAGCGTCTTCACCGGTGGCAAACTGTTTTTT.

The V gene is TRBV6-4, the J gene TRBJ2-1, with 7 nucleotides matching TRBD2. V was pared by 5 bases and J by 6 bases, with 10 bases of the junction left unmatched. This CDR3 has 15 residues. Germline CDR1 and CDR2: MRHNA and SNTAGT. This chain's CDR3 is CASSPLSGAFNEQFF. The DNA of the CDR3 is TGTGCCAGCAGTCCCCTAAGCGGGGCTTTCAATGAGCAGTTCTTC.

This clone appeared a single time. The chain carries TRBV5-6 and TRBJ2-7; 8 nucleotides agree with TRBD2. Per germline, CDR1 SGHDT and CDR2 YYEEEE. The CDR3 has 14 residues. The V segment lost 4 bases and the J segment 3 bases; nucleotides outside the gene matches: 6. Here the CDR3 reads CASSPQGTSYEQYF. In DNA, the CDR3 is TGTGCCAGCAGCCCGCAAGGGACTAGCTACGAGCAGTACTTC.

The V and J genes are TRBV5-4 and TRBJ2-7; a weak D match, TRBD2 (6 bases). The CDR3 runs 13 residues. V lost 4 bases, J lost 5 bases, and 13 bases lay in between. Per germline, CDR1 SGHNT and CDR2 YYREEE (reference sequence). The CDR3 bases are TGTGCCAGCAGCCCGGGGGTCGGAGACGAGCAGTACTTC. Its translation is CASSPGVGDEQYF.

V is TRBV6-1 and J is TRBJ1-6, with D hard to call. This CDR3 has 13 residues. V was cut by 6 bases and J by 0 bases, with 3 bases left in between. The germline V gene encodes CDR1 MNHNS and CDR2 SASEGT. This CDR3 reads CASRSSYNSPLHF. In DNA form, the CDR3 reads TGTGCCAGCAGGAGCTCCTATAATTCACCCCTCCACTTT.

This clone was seen many times. The rearrangement joins TRBV5-1 to TRBJ2-2, with D uncertain. V lost 2 bases and J lost 4, with 12 bases in between. CDR1 is SGHRS and CDR2 is YFSETQ in the germline V gene. This CDR3 has 15 residues. CDR3 in amino acids: CASSFPGIGTGELFF. The CDR3 DNA sequence: TGCGCCAGCAGCTTCCCGGGTATAGGCACCGGGGAGCTGTTTTTT.

The rearrangement uses TRBV5-1 and TRBJ2-3; D may be TRBD2 (6 bases). The V gene lost 2 bases and the J gene lost 0 bases, with 10 bases spanning the gap. This CDR3 region has 15 residues. Germline V gene data show CDR1 as SGHRS and CDR2 as YFSETQ. The CDR3 reads CASSLGTRSTDTQYF. CDR3 nucleotide sequence: TGCGCCAGCAGCTTAGGGACTCGGAGCACAGATACGCAGTATTTT.

This clone was counted a few times. The rearrangement links TRBV7-9 to TRBJ1-3; D remains ambiguous. Germline-derived CDR1 and CDR2 are SEHNR and FQNEAQ (reference sequence). V dropped 5 bases and J dropped 4 bases, with 9 bases sitting between them. The length of the CDR3 is 13 residues. The CDR3 DNA sequence: TGTGCCAGCAGCACATCGTACGGAAACACCATATATTTT. Protein sequence: CASSTSYGNTIYF.

The chain is built from TRBV5-1 and TRBJ2-7, with D unresolved. V gave up 1 base and J gave up 1 base, with 9 bases separating them. This CDR3 has 14 amino acids. Per germline, CDR1 SGHRS and CDR2 YFSETQ. The CDR3 DNA sequence: TGCGCCAGCAGCTTGTGGCCTACGTCCTACGAGCAGTACTTC. Translation gives CASSLWPTSYEQYF.

The V gene is TRBV5-1, the J gene TRBJ1-3, with D perhaps TRBD1 (5 bases). There are 14 residues in the CDR3. Germline CDR1 reads SGHRS; CDR2 reads YFSETQ. Trimming took off 5 bases at V and 0 bases at J, with 9 bases between the two ends. The CDR3 DNA reads TGCGCCAGCAGTTCGACAGCCTCTGGAAACACCATATATTTT. Protein: CASSSTASGNTIYF.